The 23 T cell receptor beta chains presented below share a single source sample, sequenced in a study of CD8 T cells in ankylosing spondylitis. TCRdb called the 5' RACE reads again in MiXCR, with one record for every CDR3 protein. Here the sample spans approximately 300,000 distinct CDR3 sequences, 20% being singletons. Sequencing was carried out using blood, either unsorted or a sorted T cell fraction (not recorded which). Every receptor here comes from a female donor with ankylosing spondylitis or in good health (not recorded which).

This clonotype has at least ten counts. The chain has TRBV29-1 and TRBJ1-2, with 8 bases fitting TRBD1. This CDR3 comprises 12 residues. V lost 4 bases and J lost 7; bases outside the gene matches: 5. CDR1 SQVTM and CDR2 ANQGSEA come from the germline V gene. The CDR3 here is CSVAQGTGGYTF. The CDR3 DNA follows: TGCAGCGTTGCACAGGGGACAGGTGGCTACACCTTC.

J is TRBJ1-4 and V is TRBV10-3; no definite D call. The germline gives CDR1 ENHRY, CDR2 SYGVKD. Between the trimmed V and J ends, which lost 0 bases and 14 bases, there was a span of 22 bases. The CDR3 spans 16 residues. CDR3 coding DNA: TGTGCCATCAGTGAGTCCCGATGCGACACTACCGAACGGCTGTTTTTT. It is translated as CAISESRCDTTERLFF.

This clonotype was counted many times. The V and J genes are TRBV11-2 and TRBJ2-1; 12 bases line up with TRBD2. The CDR3 spans 15 residues. The germline V gene has CDR1 SGHAT and CDR2 FQNNGV. The trim removed 6 bases at V and 9 bases at J, leaving 9 bases unmatched. The CDR3: CASRPGTSGLAEQFF. CDR3 nucleotides: TGTGCCAGCAGGCCCGGGACTAGCGGGCTCGCTGAGCAGTTCTTC.

This clonotype turned up a few times. The chain employs TRBV6-2 or TRBV6-3 and TRBJ2-6; 8 bases agree with TRBD1. Germline V lookup: CDR1 MNHEY, CDR2 SVGEGT. V dropped 7 bases and J dropped 2; count of bases not matched to a gene: 19. This CDR3 spans 20 amino acids. CDR3: CASKSGTSTGASPGANVLTF. The CDR3 region has the DNA TGTGCCAGCAAAAGTGGCACGTCGACAGGGGCTTCACCTGGGGCCAACGTCCTGACTTTC.

The table lists this clonotype with a few counts. CDR3 coding DNA: TGCAGTGCCCACGAAAGCGGGAGCTCCTACAATGAGCAGTTCTTC. It specifies CSAHESGSSYNEQFF. The V gene is TRBV20-1, the J gene TRBJ2-1; 8 positions match TRBD2. CDR3 length equals 15 residues. The germline CDR1 and CDR2 sequences are DFQATT and SNEGSKA (reference sequence). Losses at the gene ends were 6 bases for V and 0 bases for J; bases not matched to a gene: 7.

This clonotype was detected a few times. This chain links TRBV3-1 with TRBJ1-1; 8 positions agree with TRBD1. Germline CDR1 and CDR2: LGHDT and YNNKEL (reference sequence). The CDR3 runs to 16 residues. Trimming at V came to 3 bases and at J to 4 bases, leaving 10 bases not matched to a gene. The CDR3 here is CASSQRSGGSVTEAFF. CDR3 DNA: TGTGCCAGCAGCCAGAGATCAGGGGGCTCGGTCACTGAAGCTTTCTTT.

The chain carries TRBV28 and TRBJ1-1, with 7 bases lining up with TRBD1. With 9 bases clipped from V and 9 bases from J, the junction kept 13 bases outside the gene matches. Germline V CDR1 and CDR2: MDHEN, SYDVKM. The CDR3 covers 13 residues. CDR3 residues: CASITTGALKAFF. The CDR3 nucleotides are TGTGCCAGTATTACCACAGGGGCCTTGAAAGCTTTCTTT.

There are a few counts of this clonotype. This chain connects TRBV20-1 to TRBJ1-5; a weak D match, TRBD1 (5 bases). CDR3 length: 17 residues. Germline V gives CDR1 DFQATT, CDR2 SNEGSKA (reference sequence). The ends were cut back, 0 bases at V and 0 bases at J, with 15 bases in the middle. CDR3 residues: CSARDGLRTTSNQPQHF. The CDR3 DNA follows: TGCAGTGCTAGAGATGGGTTACGGACAACTAGCAATCAGCCCCAGCATTTT.

V usage is TRBV11-2 and J usage is TRBJ2-1, with 8 positions matching TRBD2. The CDR3 is 17 amino acids. CDR1 is SGHAT and CDR2 is FQNNGV in the germline V gene. J lost 0 bases, V lost 0 bases, and 4 bases had no gene match. The CDR3 loop reads CASSLEREAFSYNEQFF. The CDR3, as DNA: TGTGCCAGCAGCTTAGAGCGGGAGGCCTTCTCCTACAATGAGCAGTTCTTC. Full variable domain (outside the CDR3, taken from reference TRBV11-2 and TRBJ2-1): EAGVAQSPRYKIIEKRQSVAFWCNPISGHATLYWYQQILGQGPKLLIQFQNNGVVDDSQLPKDRFSAERLKGVDSTLKIQPAKLEDSAVYLCASSLEREAFSYNEQFFGPGTRLTVL.

The V gene is TRBV30, the J gene TRBJ2-3, with D unclear. Germline values: CDR1 GTSNPN, CDR2 SVGIG (reference sequence). With 7 bases removed from V and 2 bases from J, the gap between germline ends came to 13 bases. The CDR3 covers 13 residues. For the CDR3, the DNA is TGTGCCTCCGCATCGTCCACCACAGATACGCAGTATTTT. Translated, it gives CASASSTTDTQYF.

This clonotype was seen more than once but under ten times. The CDR3: CASSIVAGNTGELFF. DNA of the CDR3: TGTGCCAGTAGTATAGTAGCAGGGAACACCGGGGAGCTGTTTTTT. The chain has TRBV19 and TRBJ2-2; D gene ambiguous. The CDR3 is made up of 15 amino acids. Germline assignment: CDR1 LNHDA and CDR2 SQIVND (reference sequence). Deletions cut 1 base from V and 1 base from J, with 7 bases between.

This clonotype was seen repeatedly, ten times or more. For the CDR3, the DNA is TGCGCCAGCAGCCAAGATGCGGGCGGGGGCAATCAGCCCCAGCATTTT. Its protein is CASSQDAGGGNQPQHF. The J gene is TRBJ1-5, the V gene TRBV4-3, with no clear D. CDR3 length: 16 amino acids. Trimming took 0 bases from V and 2 from J, leaving 11 bases between them. The germline V gene has CDR1 LGHNA and CDR2 YSLEER.

This clonotype came up a few times. The J gene is TRBJ2-1, the V gene TRBV11-2; D is undetermined. CDR1 SGHAT and CDR2 FQNNGV come from the germline V gene. This CDR3 contains 13 residues. The V and J ends lost 3 bases and 4 bases respectively, with 7 bases between them. The CDR3 DNA reads as TGTGCCAGCAGCTTCTCCAGATACAATGAGCAGTTCTTC. As protein: CASSFSRYNEQFF.

This clonotype was counted only a few times. The chain recombines TRBV7-9 with TRBJ1-5; maybe TRBD1 (6 bases). Germline assignment: CDR1 SEHNR and CDR2 FQNEAQ (reference sequence). V was trimmed by 5 bases and J by 3 bases, leaving 14 bases between them. The CDR3 consists of 15 residues. CDR3: CASSPDSVPNQPQHF. The CDR3 DNA sequence: TGTGCCAGCAGCCCGGACAGTGTACCCAATCAGCCCCAGCATTTT.

The CDR3 loop is CASSGWGQVDNEQFF. CDR3 nucleotides: TGTGCCAGCAGCGGGTGGGGACAGGTAGACAATGAGCAGTTCTTC. J is TRBJ2-1 and V is TRBV7-9; 8 bases line up with TRBD1. J was trimmed by 5 bases and V by 5 bases; bases with no gene match: 8. Germline assignment: CDR1 SEHNR and CDR2 FQNEAQ (reference sequence). The CDR3 has 15 residues. The whole variable domain, filled in from reference TRBV7-9 and TRBJ2-1, reads DTGVSQNPRHKITKRGQNVTFRCDPISEHNRLYWYRQTLGQGPEFLTYFQNEAQLEKSRLLSDRFSAERPKGSFSTLEIQRTEQGDSAMYLCASSGWGQVDNEQFFGPGTRLTVL.

A few counts support this clonotype. CDR3 amino acids: CASRGVQRYNEQFF. For the CDR3, the DNA is TGTGCCAGCAGGGGTGTTCAAAGGTACAATGAGCAGTTCTTC. The chain uses TRBV6-1 and TRBJ2-1; D ambiguous. CDR1 is MNHNS and CDR2 is SASEGT in the germline V gene. The CDR3 length is 14 residues. The V end was cut by 6 bases, the J end by 4 bases, with 13 bases between.

This clonotype has just a few counts. The chain employs TRBV12-3 or TRBV12-4 and TRBJ2-7; TRBD2 might be the D (5 bases). V was cut by 5 bases and J by 2 bases, with 13 bases left in between. The length of the CDR3 is 14 residues. The CDR3 coding sequence is TGTGCCAGCAGTCTTTCTACCGGGGCCTACGAGCAGTACTTC. The encoded protein is CASSLSTGAYEQYF.

This clonotype was observed a handful of times. The chain recombines TRBV11-2 with TRBJ2-6; D call uncertain. The CDR3 is 19 amino acids. CDR1 SGHAT and CDR2 FQNNGV come from the germline V gene. V was clipped by 2 bases and J by 7 bases, with 24 bases between them. The CDR3 coding sequence is TGTGCCAGCAGCTTACGGTTTTTAGATCGCGTTCTTGGAGCCAACGTCCTGACTTTC. Protein sequence: CASSLRFLDRVLGANVLTF.

This clonotype occurred many times. This rearrangement joins TRBV7-2 to TRBJ2-5; D gene ambiguous. From germline, CDR1 is SGHTA and CDR2 FQGNSA. The V and J ends lost 6 bases and 7 bases respectively, with 12 bases between them. The CDR3 is 12 residues long. The CDR3 DNA reads as TGTGCCAGCAGACCACCCTCGGGGACCCAGTACTTC. Protein: CASRPPSGTQYF.

The rearrangement uses TRBV6-1 and TRBJ2-3; D may be TRBD2 (5 bases). Germline V gives CDR1 MNHNS, CDR2 SASEGT. V was clipped by 6 bases and J by 4 bases, with 11 bases between them. The CDR3 covers 13 residues. The CDR3 region is CASSQDSPDTQYF. The CDR3 DNA follows: TGTGCCAGCAGCCAGGACTCGCCAGATACGCAGTATTTT.

CDR3 bases: TGTGCCAGCAGCTTAATGCGTCTAGATACGCAGTATTTT. Translation gives CASSLMRLDTQYF. This sequence joins TRBV7-8 and TRBJ2-3; D is undetermined. Germline V gives CDR1 SGHVS, CDR2 FQNEAQ. V was shortened by 2 bases and J by 5 bases, with 8 bases between the two germline ends. The CDR3 is 13 residues long.

This rearrangement joins TRBV6-1 to TRBJ2-7; no definite D call. Trimming took off 5 bases at V and 1 base at J, with 12 bases between the two ends. Per the germline V gene, CDR1 is MNHNS and CDR2 is SASEGT. The length of the CDR3 is 14 residues. CDR3 DNA sequence: TGTGCCAGCAGTCAAAATCGCCCATCCTACGAGCAGTACTTC. Translating gives CASSQNRPSYEQYF.

The chain carries TRBV5-1 and TRBJ2-7, with TRBD1 identical over 9 bases. J lost 5 bases, V lost 0 bases, and 9 bases had no gene match. Germline CDR1 reads SGHRS; CDR2 reads YFSETQ. The CDR3 has 16 residues. This CDR3 is CASSLAEGQGVHEQYF. CDR3 DNA sequence: TGCGCCAGCAGCTTGGCCGAGGGACAGGGCGTCCACGAGCAGTACTTC. The entire variable domain, with the rest obtained from reference TRBV5-1 and TRBJ2-7, is as follows: KAGVTQTPRYLIKTRGQQVTLSCSPISGHRSVSWYQQTPGQGLQFLFEYFSETQRNKGNFPGRFSGRQFSNSRSEMNVSTLELGDSALYLCASSLAEGQGVHEQYFGPGTRLTVT.